This T cell receptor beta chain emerged from a study of blood T cell repertoires in COVID-19 (TCRdb year 2020). Looking at the study overall: Samples from collaborators originated in the United States, Italy and Spain and spanned both the acute and convalescent phases of COVID-19. The material from the prospective study consisted of cDNA or gDNA derived from T cells, B-cell-depleted T cells, or PBMCs. Deeply sampled blood TCRbeta repertoires from subjects exposed to, actively infected with, or recovered from COVID-19 were included in the dataset. The repertoires were released in a freely available public database intended as a resource for research on the immune response to SARS-CoV-2. The samples were drawn from the first 160 participants of the ongoing ImmuneRACE study and from roughly 1,300 subjects provided by 6 global collaborators. A de-identified subject ID, COVID-19 status, age in years and sex were almost always included in the sample metadata. HLA class I and class II types, where available, came from metadata supplied by the sample provider rather than from assay-based typing. Here is what the overall study found, with its caveats: How much clinical and demographic metadata was included differed by source and by participant, and the metadata was provided uncurated.

Reading from cysteine to phenylalanine, the CDR3 counts 15 amino acids. The DNA shown is the 45-base CDR3, in frame from base 1. In the germline V gene, CDR1 corresponds to SGHRS and CDR2 to YFSETQ. The trim is 4 bases for V and 2 bases for J, with a gap of 13 bases between the germline ends. TCRbeta CDR3 regions were amplified from genomic DNA by means of the immunoSEQ Assay, a bias-controlled multiplex PCR. The authors processed their data as follows. Nucleated cell counts per sample were estimated from amplification of reference gene primers within the assay. To quantify the absolute abundance of each unique TCRbeta CDR3 rearrangement, sequence reads were collapsed and filtered. For each sample, productive Simpson clonality was calculated as the square root of Simpson's diversity index across productive rearrangements. Not all clones reach the TCRdb copy of this immuneACCESS table, which keeps in-frame sequences only. Checked studies attribute under half of the gap to unresolved V genes and leave the rest unexplained. The V and J calls and clone size come from that table; D and trimming were worked out from the DNA. This sample has hundreds of thousands of clones in its table, and roughly nine tenths of those were observed once. 2% to 3% of the sample is in the top ten clones.

Collaborating institutions collected whole blood in K2EDTA tubes following their own protocols. For TCRbeta analysis, collaborators shipped samples as frozen whole blood, isolated PBMCs, or DNA extracted from either of those sample types. Concerning this clone itself: It lacks a known antigen. Base quality data are lacking; no much larger clone is found one base away.

The material sequenced was peripheral blood. In this chain, TRBV5-1 is recombined with TRBJ2-1, with TRBD2 tentatively as D gene (5 bases match). This clonotype was obtained from a man in his late teens or twenties with active or convalescent COVID-19. The DNA reads as follows: TGCGCCAGCAGCGTGGAGGCGGGCACCTACAATGAGCAGTTCTTC. Translated, this gives CASSVEAGTYNEQFF.